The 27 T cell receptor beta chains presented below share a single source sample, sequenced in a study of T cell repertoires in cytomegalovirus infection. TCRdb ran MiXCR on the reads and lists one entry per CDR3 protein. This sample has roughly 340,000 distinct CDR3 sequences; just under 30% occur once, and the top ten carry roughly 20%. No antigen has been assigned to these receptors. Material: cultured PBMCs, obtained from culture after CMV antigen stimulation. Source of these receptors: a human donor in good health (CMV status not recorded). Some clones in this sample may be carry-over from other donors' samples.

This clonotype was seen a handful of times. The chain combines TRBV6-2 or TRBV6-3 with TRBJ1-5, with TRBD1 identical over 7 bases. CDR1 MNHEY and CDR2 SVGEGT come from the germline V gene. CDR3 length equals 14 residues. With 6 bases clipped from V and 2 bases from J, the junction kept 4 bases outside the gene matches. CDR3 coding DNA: TGTGCCAGCAGAACCGGGACAGGCAATCAGCCCCAGCATTTT. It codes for CASRTGTGNQPQHF.

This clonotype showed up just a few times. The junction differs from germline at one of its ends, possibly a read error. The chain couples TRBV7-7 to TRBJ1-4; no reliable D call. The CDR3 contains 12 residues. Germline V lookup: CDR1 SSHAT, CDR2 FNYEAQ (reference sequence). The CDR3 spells CASRRYWEKLFF. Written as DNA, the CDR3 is TGTGCTAGCAGGAGATACTGGGAAAAACTGTTTTTT. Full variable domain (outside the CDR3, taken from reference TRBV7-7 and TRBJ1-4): GAGVSQSPRYKVTKRGQDVTLRCDPISSHATLYWYQQALGQGPEFLTYFNYEAQPDKSGLPSDRFSAERPEGSISTLTIQRTEQRDSAMYRCASRRYWEKLFFGSGTQLSVL.

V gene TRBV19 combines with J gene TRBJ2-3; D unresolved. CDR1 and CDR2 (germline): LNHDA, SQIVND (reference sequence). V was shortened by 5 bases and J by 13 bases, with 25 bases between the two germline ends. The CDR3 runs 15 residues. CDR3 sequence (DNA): TGTGCCAGTAGTGAACCCTCCATCACCCCCTTCGCCGAGTATTTT. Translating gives CASSEPSITPFAEYF. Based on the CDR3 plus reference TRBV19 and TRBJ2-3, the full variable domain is DGGITQSPKYLFRKEGQNVTLSCEQNLNHDAMYWYRQDPGQGLRLIYYSQIVNDFQKGDIAEGYSVSREKKESFPLTVTSAQKNPTAFYLCASSEPSITPFAEYFGPGTRLTVL.

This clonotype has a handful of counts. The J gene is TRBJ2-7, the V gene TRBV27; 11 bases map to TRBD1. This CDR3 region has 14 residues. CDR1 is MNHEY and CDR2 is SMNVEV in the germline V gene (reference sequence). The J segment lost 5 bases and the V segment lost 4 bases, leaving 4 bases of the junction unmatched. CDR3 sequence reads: CASSSRDRGNEQYF. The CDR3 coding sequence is TGTGCCAGCAGTTCCCGGGACAGGGGGAACGAGCAGTACTTC.

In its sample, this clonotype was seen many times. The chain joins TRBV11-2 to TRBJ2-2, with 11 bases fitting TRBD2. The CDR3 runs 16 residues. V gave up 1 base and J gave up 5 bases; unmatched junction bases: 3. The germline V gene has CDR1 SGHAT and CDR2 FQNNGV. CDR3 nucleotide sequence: TGTGCCAGCAGCTTAGGGCTAGCGGGAGGTACCGGGGAGCTGTTTTTT. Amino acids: CASSLGLAGGTGELFF. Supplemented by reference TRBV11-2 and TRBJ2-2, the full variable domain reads EAGVAQSPRYKIIEKRQSVAFWCNPISGHATLYWYQQILGQGPKLLIQFQNNGVVDDSQLPKDRFSAERLKGVDSTLKIQPAKLEDSAVYLCASSLGLAGGTGELFFGEGSRLTVL.

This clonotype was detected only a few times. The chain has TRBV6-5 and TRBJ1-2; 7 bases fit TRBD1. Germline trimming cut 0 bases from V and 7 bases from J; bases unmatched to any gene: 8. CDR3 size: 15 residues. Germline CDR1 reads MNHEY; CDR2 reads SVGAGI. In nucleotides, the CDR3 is TGTGCCAGCAGTTACTCGAACAGGGGAGAGGGTGGCTACACCTTC. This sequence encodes CASSYSNRGEGGYTF.

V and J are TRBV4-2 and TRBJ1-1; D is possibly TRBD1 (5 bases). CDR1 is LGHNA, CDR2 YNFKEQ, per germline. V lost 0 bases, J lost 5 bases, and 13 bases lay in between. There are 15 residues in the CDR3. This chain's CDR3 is CASSQEEGLYTEAFF. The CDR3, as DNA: TGTGCCAGCAGCCAAGAGGAGGGGCTATATACTGAAGCTTTCTTT.

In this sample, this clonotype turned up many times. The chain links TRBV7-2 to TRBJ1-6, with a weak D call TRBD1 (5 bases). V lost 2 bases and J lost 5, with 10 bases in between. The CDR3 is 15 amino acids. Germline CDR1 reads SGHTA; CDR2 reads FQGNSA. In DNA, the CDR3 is TGTGCCAGCAGCTTAAGGGACGGGAATAATTCACCCCTCCACTTT. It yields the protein CASSLRDGNNSPLHF.

The CDR3 protein is CASTPPGRTQPQHF. The DNA for the CDR3 is TGTGCCAGTACCCCACCGGGACGGACTCAGCCCCAGCATTTT. The chain employs TRBV19 and TRBJ1-5, with D possibly being TRBD1 (5 bases). Trimming removed 7 bases from V and 6 bases from J, with 16 bases in between. Germline CDR1 reads LNHDA; CDR2 reads SQIVND (reference sequence). The CDR3 covers 14 residues.

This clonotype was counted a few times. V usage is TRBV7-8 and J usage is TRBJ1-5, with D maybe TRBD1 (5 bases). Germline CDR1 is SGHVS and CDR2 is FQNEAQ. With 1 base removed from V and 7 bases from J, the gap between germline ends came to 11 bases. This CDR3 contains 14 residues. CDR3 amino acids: CASSLVRRDQPQHF. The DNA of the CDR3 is TGTGCCAGCAGCTTAGTTCGCAGGGACCAGCCCCAGCATTTT. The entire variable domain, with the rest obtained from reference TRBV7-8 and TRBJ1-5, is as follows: GAGVSQSPRYKVAKRGQDVALRCDPISGHVSLFWYQQALGQGPEFLTYFQNEAQLDKSGLPSDRFFAERPEGSVSTLKIQRTQQEDSAVYLCASSLVRRDQPQHFGDGTRLSIL.

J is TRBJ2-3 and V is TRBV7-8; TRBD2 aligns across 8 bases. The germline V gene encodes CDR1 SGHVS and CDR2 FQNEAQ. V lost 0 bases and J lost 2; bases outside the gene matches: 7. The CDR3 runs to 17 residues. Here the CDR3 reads CASSLAMVAGTTDTQYF. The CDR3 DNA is TGTGCCAGCAGCTTAGCAATGGTAGCGGGAACCACAGATACGCAGTATTTT.

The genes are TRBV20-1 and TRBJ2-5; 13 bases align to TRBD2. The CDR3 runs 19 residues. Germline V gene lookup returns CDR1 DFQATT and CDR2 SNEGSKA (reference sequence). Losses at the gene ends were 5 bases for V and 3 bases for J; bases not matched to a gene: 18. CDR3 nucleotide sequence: TGCAGTGCTTCCTCGGGTGGGTCGGGAGGACTAGCGGGAGAAGAGACCCAGTACTTC. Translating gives CSASSGGSGGLAGEETQYF.

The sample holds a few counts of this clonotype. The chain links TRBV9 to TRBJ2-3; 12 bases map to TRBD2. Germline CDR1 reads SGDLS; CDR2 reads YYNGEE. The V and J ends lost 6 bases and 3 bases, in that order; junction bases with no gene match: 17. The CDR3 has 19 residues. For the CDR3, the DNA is TGTGCCAGCACCGGACATCGACTAGCGGGAGAAGGGGGGACAGATACGCAGTATTTT. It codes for CASTGHRLAGEGGTDTQYF.

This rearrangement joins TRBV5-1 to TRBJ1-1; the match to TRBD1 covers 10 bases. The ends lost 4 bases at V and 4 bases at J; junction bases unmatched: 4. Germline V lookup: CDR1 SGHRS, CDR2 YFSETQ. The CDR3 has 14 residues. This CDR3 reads CASSRTGGGTEAFF. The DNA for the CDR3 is TGCGCCAGCAGCAGGACAGGGGGAGGCACTGAAGCTTTCTTT.

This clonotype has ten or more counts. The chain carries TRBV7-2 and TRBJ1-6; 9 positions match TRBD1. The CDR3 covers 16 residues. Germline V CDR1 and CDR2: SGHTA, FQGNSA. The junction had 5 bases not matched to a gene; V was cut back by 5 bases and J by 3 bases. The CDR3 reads CASSTRTGVYNSPLHF. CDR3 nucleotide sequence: TGTGCCAGCAGCACCCGGACAGGGGTCTATAATTCACCCCTCCACTTT.

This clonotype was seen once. The CDR3 sequence: CSALYTAGPQPQHF. The DNA of the CDR3 is TGCAGTGCCCTTTACACTGCAGGGCCCCAGCCCCAGCATTTT. The chain recombines TRBV20-1 with TRBJ1-5, with D maybe TRBD1 (5 bases). Deletions cut 6 bases from V and 7 bases from J, with 19 bases between. CDR1 and CDR2 (germline): DFQATT, SNEGSKA (reference sequence). The CDR3 covers 14 residues.

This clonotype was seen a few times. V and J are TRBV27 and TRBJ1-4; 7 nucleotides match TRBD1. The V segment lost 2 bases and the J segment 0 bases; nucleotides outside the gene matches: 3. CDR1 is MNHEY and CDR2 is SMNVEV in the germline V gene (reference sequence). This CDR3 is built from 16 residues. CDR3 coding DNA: TGTGCCAGCAGTTTAGGGACAGCTTCAACTAATGAAAAACTGTTTTTT. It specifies CASSLGTASTNEKLFF.

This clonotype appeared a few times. The CDR3 reads CASSVTGSTEAFF. Written as DNA, the CDR3 is TGTGCCAGTAGTGTCACGGGGAGCACTGAAGCTTTCTTT. V is TRBV19 and J is TRBJ1-1, with D hard to call. Germline CDR1 LNHDA, CDR2 SQIVND (reference sequence). This CDR3 has 13 residues. Trimming cost V 5 bases and J 4 bases, with 11 bases left between them.

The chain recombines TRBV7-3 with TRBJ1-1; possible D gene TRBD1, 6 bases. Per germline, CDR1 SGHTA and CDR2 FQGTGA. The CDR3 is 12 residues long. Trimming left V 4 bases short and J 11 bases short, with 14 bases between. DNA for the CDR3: TGTGCCAGCAGCTCTCAGGGGTCAAACGCTTTCTTT. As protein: CASSSQGSNAFF.

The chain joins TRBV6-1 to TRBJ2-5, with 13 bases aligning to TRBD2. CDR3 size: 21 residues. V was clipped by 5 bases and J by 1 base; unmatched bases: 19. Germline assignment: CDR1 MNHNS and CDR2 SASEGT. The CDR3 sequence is CASSPLDRSGTSGMSQETQYF. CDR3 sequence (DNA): TGTGCCAGCAGTCCCCTAGATAGATCCGGGACTAGCGGGATGTCCCAAGAGACCCAGTACTTC.

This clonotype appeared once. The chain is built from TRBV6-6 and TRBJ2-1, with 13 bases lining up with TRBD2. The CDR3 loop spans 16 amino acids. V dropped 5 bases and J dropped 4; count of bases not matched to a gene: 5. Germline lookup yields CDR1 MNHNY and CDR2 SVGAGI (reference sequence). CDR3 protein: CASSTTSGGTYNEQFF. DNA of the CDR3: TGTGCCAGCAGTACGACTAGCGGGGGGACTTACAATGAGCAGTTCTTC.

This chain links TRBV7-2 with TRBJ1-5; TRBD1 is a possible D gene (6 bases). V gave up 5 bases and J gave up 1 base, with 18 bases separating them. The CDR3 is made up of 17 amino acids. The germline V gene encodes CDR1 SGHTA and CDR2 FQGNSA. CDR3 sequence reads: CASSLHPGATSNQPQHF. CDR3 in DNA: TGTGCCAGCAGCCTCCACCCAGGGGCAACAAGCAATCAGCCCCAGCATTTT.

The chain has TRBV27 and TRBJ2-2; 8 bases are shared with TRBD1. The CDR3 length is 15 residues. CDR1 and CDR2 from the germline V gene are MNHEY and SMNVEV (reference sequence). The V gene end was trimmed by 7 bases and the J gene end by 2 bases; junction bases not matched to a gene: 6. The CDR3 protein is CASTGQGRNTGELFF. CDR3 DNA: TGTGCCAGCACCGGACAGGGAAGAAACACCGGGGAGCTGTTTTTT.

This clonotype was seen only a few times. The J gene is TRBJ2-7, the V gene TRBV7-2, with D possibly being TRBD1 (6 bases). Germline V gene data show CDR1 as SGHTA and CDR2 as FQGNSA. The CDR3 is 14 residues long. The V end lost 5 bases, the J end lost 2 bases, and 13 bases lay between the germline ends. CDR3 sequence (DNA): TGTGCCAGCAGCCCCGACAGGTTTCCCTACGAGCAGTACTTC. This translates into CASSPDRFPYEQYF.

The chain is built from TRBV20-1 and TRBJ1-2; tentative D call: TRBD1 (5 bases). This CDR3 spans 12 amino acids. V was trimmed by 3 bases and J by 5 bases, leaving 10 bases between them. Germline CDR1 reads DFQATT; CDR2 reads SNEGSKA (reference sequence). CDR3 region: CSARGGTYGYTF. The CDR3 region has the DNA TGCAGTGCTAGGGGGGGAACTTATGGCTACACCTTC.

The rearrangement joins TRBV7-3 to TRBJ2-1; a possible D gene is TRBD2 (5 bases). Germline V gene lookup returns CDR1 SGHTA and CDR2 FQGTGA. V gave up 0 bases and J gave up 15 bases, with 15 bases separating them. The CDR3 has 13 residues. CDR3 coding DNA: TGTGCCAGCAGCTTAACCTCGGACTCCGGGCTGTTCTTC. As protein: CASSLTSDSGLFF.

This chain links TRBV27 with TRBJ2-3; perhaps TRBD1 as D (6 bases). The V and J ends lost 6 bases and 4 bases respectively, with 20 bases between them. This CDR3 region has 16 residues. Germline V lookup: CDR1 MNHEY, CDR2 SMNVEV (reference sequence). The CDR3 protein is CASSLETYRDPDTQYF. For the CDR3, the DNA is TGTGCCAGCAGCTTAGAGACATACAGGGATCCAGATACGCAGTATTTT.